A single T cell receptor beta chain is shown here with its context. No antigen is known for it. TCRdb reprocessed the RT-PCR reads via MiXCR and lists one record per CDR3 protein. Seen here are under 800,000 distinct CDR3 sequences, about 15% observed once, and the top ten hold approximately 7%. The data were taken from a study of response to subunit inactivated influenza vaccine. Notes on the study in general: The authors suggested that every seasonal influenza vaccination recruits few new T cells.

V lost 7 bases and J lost 5; bases outside the gene matches: 8. The CDR3 is made up of 13 amino acids. The germline CDR1 and CDR2 sequences are SQVTM and ANQGSEA. This receptor was obtained from a man aged 45-65 years who received an inactivated influenza vaccine. The rearrangement links TRBV29-1 to TRBJ2-1, with 7 bases aligning to TRBD1. The sequences come from PBMCs from blood, collected 14 to 15 days before vaccination. CDR3 sequence reads: CSALQGPNNEQFF. The CDR3 region has the DNA TGCAGCGCATTACAGGGGCCGAACAATGAGCAGTTCTTC.